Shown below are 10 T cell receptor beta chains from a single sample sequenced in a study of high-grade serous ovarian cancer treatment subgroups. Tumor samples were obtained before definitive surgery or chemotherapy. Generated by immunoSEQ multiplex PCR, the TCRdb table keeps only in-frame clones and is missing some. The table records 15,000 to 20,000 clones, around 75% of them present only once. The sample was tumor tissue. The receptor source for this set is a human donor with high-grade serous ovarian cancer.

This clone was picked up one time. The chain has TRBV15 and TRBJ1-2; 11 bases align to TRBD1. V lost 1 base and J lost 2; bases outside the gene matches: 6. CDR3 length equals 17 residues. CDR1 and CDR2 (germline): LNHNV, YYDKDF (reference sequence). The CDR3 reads CATSRGGQGVRNYGYTF. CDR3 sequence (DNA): TGTGCCACCAGCAGAGGGGGACAGGGGGTTAGAAACTATGGCTACACCTTC.

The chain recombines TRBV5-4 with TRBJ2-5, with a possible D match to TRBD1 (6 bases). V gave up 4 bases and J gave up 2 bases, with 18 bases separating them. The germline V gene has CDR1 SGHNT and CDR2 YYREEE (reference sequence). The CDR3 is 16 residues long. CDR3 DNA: TGTGCCAGCAGCCAGGGGTTGGGTGTAACACAAGAGACCCAGTACTTC. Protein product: CASSQGLGVTQETQYF.

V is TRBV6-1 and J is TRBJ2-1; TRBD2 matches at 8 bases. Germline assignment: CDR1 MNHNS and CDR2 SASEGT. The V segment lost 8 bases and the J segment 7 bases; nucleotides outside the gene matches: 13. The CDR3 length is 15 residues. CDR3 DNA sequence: TGTGCCAGCGGGGAACTGGCGGGAGGTGGTAATGAGCAGTTCTTC. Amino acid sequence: CASGELAGGGNEQFF.

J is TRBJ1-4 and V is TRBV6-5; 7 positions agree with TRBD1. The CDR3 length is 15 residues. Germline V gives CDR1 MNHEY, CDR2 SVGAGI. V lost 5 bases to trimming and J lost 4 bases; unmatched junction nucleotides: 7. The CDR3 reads CASSRYRDSNEKLFF. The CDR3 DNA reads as TGTGCCAGCAGTAGATACCGGGACAGTAATGAAAAACTGTTTTTT.

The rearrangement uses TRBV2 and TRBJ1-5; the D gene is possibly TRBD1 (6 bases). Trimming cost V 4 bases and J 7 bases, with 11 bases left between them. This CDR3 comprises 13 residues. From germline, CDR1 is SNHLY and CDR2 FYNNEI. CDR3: CASSGVGAQPQHF. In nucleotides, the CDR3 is TGTGCCAGCAGTGGTGTGGGGGCCCAGCCCCAGCATTTT. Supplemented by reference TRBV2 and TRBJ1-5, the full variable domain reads EPEVTQTPSHQVTQMGQEVILRCVPISNHLYFYWYRQILGQKVEFLVSFYNNEISEKSEIFDDQFSVERPDGSNFTLKIRSTKLEDSAMYFCASSGVGAQPQHFGDGTRLSIL.

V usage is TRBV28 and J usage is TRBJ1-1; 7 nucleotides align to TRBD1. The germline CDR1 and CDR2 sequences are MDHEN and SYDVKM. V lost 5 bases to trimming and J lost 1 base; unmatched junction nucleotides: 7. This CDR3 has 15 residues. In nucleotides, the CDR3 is TGTGCCAGCAGTCCGGCGGGACAGCGGAACACTGAAGCTTTCTTT. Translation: CASSPAGQRNTEAFF.

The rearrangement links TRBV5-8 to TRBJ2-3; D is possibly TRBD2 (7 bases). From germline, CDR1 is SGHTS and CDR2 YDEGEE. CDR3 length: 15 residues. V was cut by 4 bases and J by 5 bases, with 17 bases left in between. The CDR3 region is CASSPLGGLGDTQYF. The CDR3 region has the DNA TGTGCCAGCAGCCCCTTGGGGGGGCTCGGAGATACGCAGTATTTT.

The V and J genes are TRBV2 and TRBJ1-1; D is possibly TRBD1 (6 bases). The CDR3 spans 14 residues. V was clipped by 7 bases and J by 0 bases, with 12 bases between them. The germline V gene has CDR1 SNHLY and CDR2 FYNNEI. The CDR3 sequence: CASKTGQMNTEAFF. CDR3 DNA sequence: TGTGCCAGCAAGACGGGACAAATGAACACTGAAGCTTTCTTT.

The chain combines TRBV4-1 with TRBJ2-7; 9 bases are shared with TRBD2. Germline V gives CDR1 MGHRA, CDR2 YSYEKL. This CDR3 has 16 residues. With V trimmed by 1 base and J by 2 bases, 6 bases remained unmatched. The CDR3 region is CASSQVLGLATYEQYF. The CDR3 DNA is TGCGCCAGCAGCCAAGTTCTGGGACTAGCAACCTACGAGCAGTACTTC.

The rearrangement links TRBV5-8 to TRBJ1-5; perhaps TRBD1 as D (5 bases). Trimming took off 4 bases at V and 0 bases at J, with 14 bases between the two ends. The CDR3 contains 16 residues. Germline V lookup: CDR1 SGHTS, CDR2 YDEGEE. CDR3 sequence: CASSPSGPNSNQPQHF. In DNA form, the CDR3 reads TGTGCCAGCAGCCCGTCGGGACCTAATAGCAATCAGCCCCAGCATTTT. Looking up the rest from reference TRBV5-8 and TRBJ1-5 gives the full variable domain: EAGVTQSPTHLIKTRGQQATLRCSPISGHTSVYWYQQALGLGLQFLLWYDEGEERNRGNFPPRFSGRQFPNYSSELNVNALELEDSALYLCASSPSGPNSNQPQHFGDGTRLSIL.